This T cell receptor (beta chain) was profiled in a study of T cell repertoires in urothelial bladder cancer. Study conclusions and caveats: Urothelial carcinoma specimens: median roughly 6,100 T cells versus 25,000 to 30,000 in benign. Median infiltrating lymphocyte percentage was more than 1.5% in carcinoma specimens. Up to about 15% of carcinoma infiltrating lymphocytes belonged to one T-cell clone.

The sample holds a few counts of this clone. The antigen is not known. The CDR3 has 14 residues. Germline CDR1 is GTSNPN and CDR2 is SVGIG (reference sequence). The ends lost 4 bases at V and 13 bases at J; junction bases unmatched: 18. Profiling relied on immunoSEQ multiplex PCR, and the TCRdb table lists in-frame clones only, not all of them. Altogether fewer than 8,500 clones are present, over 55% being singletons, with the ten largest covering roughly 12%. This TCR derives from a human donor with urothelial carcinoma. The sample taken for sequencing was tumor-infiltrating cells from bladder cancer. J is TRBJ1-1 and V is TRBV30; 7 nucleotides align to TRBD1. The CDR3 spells CAWNWRQGRRVGFF. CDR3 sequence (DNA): TGTGCCTGGAACTGGAGACAGGGAAGGAGGGTGGGTTTCTTT.